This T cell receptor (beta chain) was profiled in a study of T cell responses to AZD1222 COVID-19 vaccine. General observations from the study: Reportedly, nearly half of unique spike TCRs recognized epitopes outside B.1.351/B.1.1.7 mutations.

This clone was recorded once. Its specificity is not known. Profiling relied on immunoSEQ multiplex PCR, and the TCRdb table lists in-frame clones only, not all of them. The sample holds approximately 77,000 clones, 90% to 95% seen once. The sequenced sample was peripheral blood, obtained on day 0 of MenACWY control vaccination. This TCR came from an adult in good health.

CDR3 protein: CASSLLGSVNSPLHF. CDR3 in DNA: TGTGCCAGCAGTTTACTGGGATCTGTAAATTCACCCCTCCACTTT. V gene TRBV6-2 or TRBV6-3 combines with J gene TRBJ1-6; D gene unclear. In germline, CDR1 is MNHEY, CDR2 SVGEGT. The CDR3 totals 15 residues. Trimming pared 4 bases from V and 7 bases from J, leaving 14 bases between.